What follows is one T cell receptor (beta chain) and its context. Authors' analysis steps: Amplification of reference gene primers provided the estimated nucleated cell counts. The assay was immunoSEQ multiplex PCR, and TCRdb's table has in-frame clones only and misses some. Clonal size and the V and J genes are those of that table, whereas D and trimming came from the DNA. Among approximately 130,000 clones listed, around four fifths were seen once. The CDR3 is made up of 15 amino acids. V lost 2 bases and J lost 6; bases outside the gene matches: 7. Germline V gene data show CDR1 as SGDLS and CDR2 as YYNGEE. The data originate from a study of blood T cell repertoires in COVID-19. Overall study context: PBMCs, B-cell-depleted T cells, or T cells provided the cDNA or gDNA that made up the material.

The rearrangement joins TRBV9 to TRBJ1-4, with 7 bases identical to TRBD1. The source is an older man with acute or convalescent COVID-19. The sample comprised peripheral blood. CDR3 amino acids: CASSVQTGIHEKLFF. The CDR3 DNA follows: TGTGCCAGCAGCGTGCAGACAGGGATACATGAAAAACTGTTTTTT.